The rows below give T cell receptor beta chains drawn from one sample of a study of T-cell reconstitution after alpha-beta-depleted transplantation in children. TCRdb re-called the PCR reads through MiXCR, storing one row per CDR3 protein. The table has 450,000 to 600,000 distinct CDR3 sequences, about 16% seen once; the top ten hold 2.5% to 4%. The material sequenced was PBMCs from the stem cell graft donor, taken from the stem cell graft. These receptors came from a human donor who donated a stem cell graft to a child with acute lymphoblastic leukemia. Each CDR3 is given with its conserved first and last residue. D genes are given only for firm matches. Size is stated for part of the rows, as once, few or many counts, or as a class when the clone is expanded.

CDR3 length	D gene	V gene	clone size	J gene	CDR3 protein	CDR3 DNA
12	NA	TRBV18	few	TRBJ2-2	CASSTDTGELFF	TGTGCCAGCTCCACGGACACCGGGGAGCTGTTTTTT
16	NA	TRBV4-1	NA	TRBJ1-6	CASSQVGRRANSPLHF	TGCGCCAGCAGCCAAGTCGGCCGCCGCGCCAATTCACCCCTCCACTTT
14	NA	TRBV7-9	NA	TRBJ2-3	CASSFRDNTDTQYF	TGTGCCAGCAGCTTCCGGGACAACACAGATACGCAGTATTTT
15	NA	TRBV24-1	NA	TRBJ2-1	CATSDLGLERGEQFF	TGTGCCACCAGTGATTTGGGACTGGAGCGCGGTGAGCAGTTCTTC
15	NA	TRBV7-2	few	TRBJ2-1	CASSFSAARGNEQFF	TGTGCCAGCAGCTTCTCTGCGGCTAGAGGGAATGAGCAGTTCTTC
14	NA	TRBV19	NA	TRBJ1-1	CASSSRGANTEAFF	TGTGCCAGTAGTAGTCGGGGGGCGAACACTGAAGCTTTCTTT
13	NA	TRBV9	NA	TRBJ1-5	CASSPDSNQPQHF	TGTGCCAGCAGCCCGGACAGCAATCAGCCCCAGCATTTT
16	NA	TRBV4-1	few	TRBJ2-2	CASSPFQGNIAGELFF	TGCGCCAGCAGCCCCTTCCAGGGAAATATCGCCGGGGAGCTGTTTTTT
13	NA	TRBV9	once	TRBJ1-1	CASSVPDNTEAFF	TGTGCCAGCAGCGTTCCGGACAACACTGAAGCTTTCTTT
17	TRBD2	TRBV9	NA	TRBJ2-1	CASSVGLAGAPYNEQFF	TGTGCCAGCAGCGTAGGGCTAGCGGGAGCCCCCTACAATGAGCAGTTCTTC
10	NA	TRBV29-1	NA	TRBJ1-1	CSVRTTEAFF	TGCAGCGTTCGGACCACTGAAGCTTTCTTT
15	NA	TRBV9	few	TRBJ1-3	CASSGGGNSGNTIYF	TGTGCCAGCAGTGGCGGGGGAAACTCTGGAAACACCATATATTTT
14	TRBD2	TRBV20-1	NA	TRBJ2-5	CSARVLAGGDVQYF	TGCAGTGCTAGAGTTCTAGCGGGAGGGGACGTCCAGTACTTC
12	NA	TRBV12-3/TRBV12-4	NA	TRBJ1-2	CASSPNGVGPTF	TGTGCCAGCAGTCCCAACGGCGTGGGCCCTACCTTC
14	NA	TRBV12-3/TRBV12-4	few	TRBJ2-1	CASRHAGGYNEQFF	TGTGCCAGCAGGCATGCCGGAGGTTACAATGAGCAGTTCTTC
14	NA	TRBV27	few	TRBJ2-5	CASSLGLRSETQYF	TGTGCCAGCAGTTTAGGACTACGGTCGGAGACCCAGTACTTC
18	TRBD1	TRBV5-1	NA	TRBJ2-5	CASSSGTGGACVLETQYF	TGCGCCAGCAGCTCCGGGACAGGGGGCGCTTGCGTATTGGAGACCCAGTACTTC
14	NA	TRBV27	NA	TRBJ2-3	CASSFTQVSDTQYF	TGTGCCAGCAGTTTCACTCAGGTGTCAGATACGCAGTATTTT
15	NA	TRBV20-1	NA	TRBJ2-2	CSAALRGRRTGELFF	TGCAGTGCTGCCCTTAGAGGGAGAAGGACCGGGGAGCTGTTTTTT
15	TRBD1	TRBV4-1	NA	TRBJ1-2	CASSPRQGAFYGYTF	TGCGCCAGCAGCCCTCGACAGGGGGCCTTCTATGGCTACACCTTC
15	NA	TRBV5-5	NA	TRBJ1-1	CASSLSWGLNTEAFF	TGTGCCAGCAGCTTGAGTTGGGGATTGAACACTGAAGCTTTCTTT
12	NA	TRBV5-1	few	TRBJ2-7	CASGQTAYEQYF	TGCGCCTCCGGACAGACCGCCTACGAGCAGTACTTC
16	TRBD2	TRBV10-2	few	TRBJ2-5	CASSESGGRGEETQYF	TGCGCCAGCAGTGAGTCGGGAGGCCGGGGGGAAGAGACCCAGTACTTC
15	NA	TRBV5-5	NA	TRBJ2-1	CASSPGSGAYNEQFF	TGTGCCAGCAGCCCCGGAAGCGGAGCATACAATGAGCAGTTCTTC
14	TRBD2	TRBV10-2	NA	TRBJ2-5	CASRKAGRGETQYF	TGCGCCAGCAGGAAAGCGGGAAGGGGAGAGACCCAGTACTTC
17	NA	TRBV7-8	few	TRBJ2-2	CASSSEADSPLTGELFF	TGTGCCAGCAGCTCAGAAGCGGACAGCCCATTAACCGGGGAGCTGTTTTTT
15	TRBD1	TRBV7-3	NA	TRBJ1-2	CASSAGQGASGGYTF	TGTGCCAGCAGTGCAGGACAGGGGGCCTCGGGTGGCTACACCTTC
15	NA	TRBV5-1	few	TRBJ2-3	CASSLAGNRADTQYF	TGCGCCAGCAGCTTGGCCGGTAACAGAGCAGATACGCAGTATTTT
14	TRBD2	TRBV6-1	NA	TRBJ2-7	CASNQLAASYEQYF	TGTGCCAGCAACCAACTAGCGGCCTCCTACGAGCAGTACTTC
13	NA	TRBV19	NA	TRBJ1-5	CASSSGWGQPQHF	TGTGCCAGTAGCTCAGGGTGGGGTCAGCCCCAGCATTTT
13	NA	TRBV28	many	TRBJ2-1	CASSLWAYNEQFF	TGTGCCAGCAGTTTATGGGCCTACAATGAGCAGTTCTTC
14	NA	TRBV29-1	NA	TRBJ2-7	CSVVSPEQPYEQYF	TGCAGCGTTGTTTCCCCGGAACAACCCTACGAGCAGTACTTC
13	NA	TRBV4-1	few	TRBJ1-1	CASSQASGGEAFF	TGCGCCAGCAGCCAAGCCTCCGGAGGGGAGGCTTTCTTT
13	NA	TRBV29-1	few	TRBJ2-2	CSVGDKNTGELFF	TGCAGCGTCGGGGACAAGAACACCGGGGAGCTGTTTTTT
18	NA	TRBV20-1	few	TRBJ2-1	CSAREMVGKGYAYNEQFF	TGCAGTGCTAGAGAAATGGTTGGGAAGGGGTACGCCTACAATGAGCAGTTCTTC
18	NA	TRBV7-2	few	TRBJ2-1	CASSLASPRATNYNEQFF	TGTGCCAGCAGCTTAGCCTCCCCTAGGGCCACTAACTACAATGAGCAGTTCTTC
18	TRBD2	TRBV27	few	TRBJ2-7	CASSPRGLAGGLSYEQYF	TGTGCCAGCAGTCCGAGGGGACTAGCGGGAGGGCTCTCCTACGAGCAGTACTTC
15	TRBD2	TRBV7-7	many	TRBJ2-2	CASSPRREISGELFF	TGTGCCAGCAGCCCTAGGCGGGAGATATCCGGGGAGCTGTTTTTT
13	NA	TRBV6-1	many	TRBJ1-5	CASSEGRRQPQHF	TGTGCCAGCAGTGAAGGTCGGAGGCAGCCCCAGCATTTT
17	NA	TRBV27	few	TRBJ2-2	CASSLSLAYKYTGELFF	TGTGCCAGCAGTTTATCCCTAGCGTATAAGTACACCGGGGAGCTGTTTTTT